Sequencing of this TCR beta chain was carried out in a study of siplizumab effects on memory and regulatory T cells. For this clone: Its specificity is unknown.

Overall study findings and caveats: In unstimulated cells, naive T cells appeared more diverse than memory T cells and seemed major alloresponse contributors. Roughly 80-95% of proliferating CD4+ or CD8+ clones lacked a naive or memory phenotype that could be assigned. Among alloreactive clones, only a minor fraction mapped to unstimulated subsets.

Investigators obtained sequences from unstimulated naive, memory, effector memory and TEMRA subsets in a few donor pairs. Method: immunoSEQ multiplex PCR; TCRdb's copy keeps in-frame clones and lacks some. The sample includes more than 45,000 clones, 95% to 97% of them seen just once. CDR3 length: 14 amino acids. CDR1 and CDR2 from the germline V gene are LNHDA and SQIVND (reference sequence). V was pared by 1 base and J by 6 bases, with 5 bases of the junction left unmatched. The clonotype was recovered from a human donor in good health. Sequenced input: naive CD4+ T cells sorted from blood. J is TRBJ2-5 and V is TRBV19; TRBD1 agrees at 7 bases. CDR3 coding DNA: TGTGCCAGTAGTATAGGAGGGGGCGGAAAGACCCAGTACTTC. Its protein product is CASSIGGGGKTQYF.